This T cell receptor beta chain was obtained from a study of T cell responses to AZD1222 COVID-19 vaccine. Broader study findings: Spike-spanning, vaccine-associated CD4 TCRs were dominant at 160-218 and 743-854. Baseline serostatus was positive in only a handful of AZD1222 recipients. Clonal diversity may have been underestimated, and the donors were mostly white British, with more females than males.

Comments on this clone: Its target is unknown.

V was trimmed by 3 bases and J by 3 bases, leaving 6 bases between them. The germline V gene encodes CDR1 DFQATT and CDR2 SNEGSKA (reference sequence). CDR3 size: 11 residues. Measured with immunoSEQ multiplex PCR; TCRdb has only the in-frame clones, and not every one. Of about 40,000 clones listed, approximately 88% are singletons. The source of this sequence is an adult who received the MenACWY meningococcal vaccine as a control. The sequences come from peripheral blood, collected 28 days after the second dose of the MenACWY control vaccine. The J gene is TRBJ2-7, the V gene TRBV20-1, with D hard to call. As DNA, the CDR3 is TGCAGTGCTAGGATTGGCTACGAGCAGTACTTC. Amino acid sequence: CSARIGYEQYF.